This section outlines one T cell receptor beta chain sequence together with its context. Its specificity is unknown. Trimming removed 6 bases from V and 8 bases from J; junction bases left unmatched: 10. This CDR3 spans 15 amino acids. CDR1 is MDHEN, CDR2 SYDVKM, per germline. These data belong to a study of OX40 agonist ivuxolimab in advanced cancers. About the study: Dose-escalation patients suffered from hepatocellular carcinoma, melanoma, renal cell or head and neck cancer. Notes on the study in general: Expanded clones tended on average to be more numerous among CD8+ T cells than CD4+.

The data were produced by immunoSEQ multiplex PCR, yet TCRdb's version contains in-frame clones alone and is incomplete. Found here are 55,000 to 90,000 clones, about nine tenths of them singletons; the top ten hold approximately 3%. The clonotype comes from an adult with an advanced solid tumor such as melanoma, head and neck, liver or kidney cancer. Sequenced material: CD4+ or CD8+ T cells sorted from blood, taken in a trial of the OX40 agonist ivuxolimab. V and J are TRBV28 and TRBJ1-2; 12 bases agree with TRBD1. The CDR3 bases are TGTGCCAGCAGGACCGGGACAGGGGGCGTAAAGGGCTACACCTTC. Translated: CASRTGTGGVKGYTF.